The TCR beta chain described here comes from a study of shared T cell receptors in the human thymus. This clone came up a few times. Trimming shortened V by 2 bases and J by 6 bases, and 14 bases separated the two germline ends. This CDR3 has 14 residues. The germline CDR1 and CDR2 sequences are MDHEN and SYDVKM. Clones were read by immunoSEQ multiplex PCR, and TCRdb kept only the in-frame ones, dropping some. The data contain 450,000 to 650,000 clones, 70% to 80% of them singletons. The same data also went into a second study, on human thymus T cells. That study adds: Thymus tissue for the work was resected from patients undergoing corrective heart surgery. V and J gene usage appeared biased in thymic and blood repertoires.

Specimen: thymocytes. This TCR was sampled from a boy younger than two with a congenital heart defect. This rearrangement joins TRBV28 to TRBJ2-7, with D possibly matching TRBD1 (7 bases). The CDR3 region has the DNA TGTGCCAGCAGTTTAGCGGGACAGTCCGCCGAGCAGTACTTC. Translation gives CASSLAGQSAEQYF.